This T cell receptor beta chain is from a study of siplizumab effects on memory and regulatory T cells. Findings and caveats of the study: A significant reduction in alloreactive sequences traceable to unstimulated CD4+ memory cells was produced by siplizumab. Naive T cells were seemingly more diverse than memory cells, and major contributions to the alloresponse seemed to be made by them. The study found that mappable alloreactive CD4+ clones averaged around 69% Treg-derived with siplizumab and roughly 27% in controls.

Of note for this clone: What it binds is unknown.

It was 85,000 to 100,000 TCR templates that were assayed per sample. Profiled with immunoSEQ multiplex PCR; TCRdb holds only in-frame clones, not every one. The sample holds some 110,000 clones, roughly 94% seen once. This CDR3 has 15 residues. Trimming left V 5 bases short and J 0 bases short, with 11 bases between. Germline CDR1 and CDR2: SGHNT and YENEEA. The receptor comes from a human donor in good health. The sample taken for sequencing was non-Treg CD4+ T cells sorted from blood. The chain links TRBV11-3 to TRBJ2-1; D may be TRBD1 (5 bases). The CDR3 nucleotides are TGTGCCAGCAGCCCTACAGGAAACTCCTACAATGAGCAGTTCTTC. Translation gives CASSPTGNSYNEQFF.